The next 17 T cell receptor beta chains were all read from a single sample in a study of response to subunit inactivated influenza vaccine (dated by TCRdb to the late 2010s). The protocol used for the library was RT-PCR. The instrument given in TCRdb is Illumina HiSeq 2500. In TCRdb, the public reads were trimmed at Q25 with fastp and aligned with MiXCR, with productive beta chains retained. Identical CDR3 protein sequences are pooled into one entry, listed with their most common genes and DNA. Counted in this sample were a few hundred thousand distinct CDR3 sequences; 10% to 12% of them appeared once. The ten largest account for approximately 10% of the sample. These data were also filed under a second study, of T cells expressing NK-cell markers. Reported in the second study: TCR beta cDNA libraries were prepared using 5'RACE template switching, which introduced a universal primer site and unique molecular identifiers.

Sequencing was performed on PBMCs from blood, taken on the day of vaccination. The receptors were sampled from a man aged 50 or older who received an inactivated influenza vaccine. Donor details come from another sample of the same person, matched by shared clones.

The genes are TRBV5-1 and TRBJ2-7; perhaps TRBD1 as D (6 bases). The V gene lost 4 bases and the J gene lost 3 bases, with 17 bases spanning the gap. This CDR3 contains 15 residues. CDR1 is SGHRS, CDR2 YFSETQ, per germline. This chain's CDR3 is CASSPETGSVYEQYF. The CDR3 DNA follows: TGCGCCAGCAGCCCCGAGACAGGTTCCGTCTACGAGCAGTACTTC.

V gene TRBV20-1 combines with J gene TRBJ2-4, with D tentatively TRBD2 (5 bases). This CDR3 contains 13 residues. Germline V gives CDR1 DFQATT, CDR2 SNEGSKA (reference sequence). Trimming left V 5 bases short and J 3 bases short, with 11 bases between. In DNA form, the CDR3 reads TGCAGTGCTGAATGGACTGGCAAAAACATTCAGTACTTC. Amino acid sequence: CSAEWTGKNIQYF.

The table lists this clonotype with many counts. This chain uses TRBV7-2 with TRBJ2-2; 9 positions agree with TRBD1. CDR3 length: 16 residues. CDR1 is SGHTA, CDR2 FQGNSA, per germline. Germline trimming cut 2 bases from V and 5 bases from J; bases unmatched to any gene: 6. The CDR3 DNA sequence: TGTGCCAGCAGCTTAATTGGGACAGGGTTGACCGGGGAGCTGTTTTTT. It is translated as CASSLIGTGLTGELFF.

The V call is TRBV20-1, the J call TRBJ1-1; 9 bases align to TRBD1. Germline CDR1 DFQATT, CDR2 SNEGSKA (reference sequence). The CDR3 is 14 amino acids. After removal of 0 bases from V and 6 bases from J, the junction contained 5 bases not matched to a gene. The chain's CDR3 is CSARDVTGGSEAFF. The CDR3 nucleotides read TGCAGTGCTAGAGACGTGACAGGGGGATCTGAAGCTTTCTTT.

This clonotype was found a few times. The chain uses TRBV19 and TRBJ2-7, with D unclear. CDR1 and CDR2 from the germline V gene are LNHDA and SQIVND (reference sequence). CDR3 length equals 14 residues. V was shortened by 5 bases and J by 1 base, with 12 bases between the two germline ends. The CDR3: CASSFQSVSYEQYF. CDR3 nucleotide sequence: TGTGCCAGTAGTTTTCAAAGCGTGTCCTACGAGCAGTACTTC.

This clonotype turned up a few times. The rearrangement links TRBV12-3 or TRBV12-4 to TRBJ2-1; tentative D call: TRBD2 (6 bases). CDR3 length: 16 residues. V was pared by 7 bases and J by 0 bases, with 16 bases between. The CDR3 nucleotides are TGTGCCAGCAAGGCCCGGGGGTCCCCCTCCTACAATGAGCAGTTCTTC. Protein: CASKARGSPSYNEQFF.

This clonotype was seen more than once but under ten times. The chain joins TRBV5-6 to TRBJ1-4, with TRBD1 matching 10 bases. J gave up 12 bases and V 4 bases, and 6 bases lay outside the gene matches. The CDR3 consists of 13 residues. Germline V lookup: CDR1 SGHDT, CDR2 YYEEEE. CDR3 bases: TGTGCCAGCAGCGTGACAGGGGGCTGGGAACTGTTTTTT. Translation: CASSVTGGWELFF.

This clonotype was found many times. DNA for the CDR3: TGTGCCAGCAGTCGTCCTAGCGGGAGTGCCAATGAGCAGTTCTTC. Its translation: CASSRPSGSANEQFF. This sequence joins TRBV12-3 or TRBV12-4 and TRBJ2-1; 10 bases fit TRBD2. V was clipped by 5 bases and J by 6 bases; unmatched bases: 7. This CDR3 region has 15 residues.

This clonotype was counted ten times or more. The V gene is TRBV14, the J gene TRBJ1-1, with D perhaps matching TRBD1 (6 bases). CDR1 is SGHDN and CDR2 is FVKESK in the germline V gene. The V end lost 3 bases, the J end lost 7 bases, and 21 bases lay between the germline ends. This CDR3 has 16 residues. For the CDR3, the DNA is TGTGCCAGCAGCCAGATCGGGGGCGATGGGCGCGGTGAAGCTTTCTTT. Translated, it gives CASSQIGGDGRGEAFF.

The rearrangement joins TRBV6-2 or TRBV6-3 to TRBJ2-7, with 7 nucleotides matching TRBD1. Germline V lookup: CDR1 MNHEY, CDR2 SVGEGT. V was clipped by 5 bases and J by 3 bases; unmatched bases: 10. CDR3 length equals 15 residues. The CDR3 coding sequence is TGTGCCAGCAGTCCCCTGGGGACAGCCTACTACGAGCAGTACTTC. This translates into CASSPLGTAYYEQYF.

This clonotype was detected ten times or more. V usage is TRBV4-3 and J usage is TRBJ2-2; 8 nucleotides align to TRBD1. V trimming: 4 bases; J trimming: 2 bases; junction bases outside the gene matches: 6. This CDR3 contains 16 residues. Germline CDR1 and CDR2: LGHNA and YSLEER. CDR3 DNA: TGCGCCAGCAGCCCCTCCGGACAGGGTAACACCGGGGAGCTGTTTTTT. Amino acids: CASSPSGQGNTGELFF.

A few counts support this clonotype. This chain uses TRBV7-9 with TRBJ2-1; 10 bases fit TRBD2. This CDR3 spans 15 amino acids. Germline V gene data show CDR1 as SEHNR and CDR2 as FQNEAQ (reference sequence). With 2 bases clipped from V and 10 bases from J, the junction kept 8 bases outside the gene matches. CDR3 residues: CASSLTSGNPWEQFF. CDR3 coding DNA: TGTGCCAGCAGCTTAACTAGCGGGAATCCTTGGGAGCAGTTCTTC.

The J gene is TRBJ1-5, the V gene TRBV12-3 or TRBV12-4; 7 bases map to TRBD1. The ends lost 5 bases at V and 5 bases at J; junction bases unmatched: 9. This CDR3 comprises 15 residues. The CDR3 is CASSLNRQGHQPQHF. CDR3 DNA sequence: TGTGCCAGCAGTCTTAACCGACAGGGACATCAGCCCCAGCATTTT.

In its sample, this clonotype was seen a few times. V and J are TRBV2 and TRBJ1-1, with D unclear. CDR1 SNHLY and CDR2 FYNNEI come from the germline V gene. The V and J ends lost 7 bases and 5 bases respectively, with 11 bases between them. This CDR3 is 12 amino acids long. DNA for the CDR3: TGTGCCAGCACCCTTCGAGGTACTGAAGCTTTCTTT. Amino acids: CASTLRGTEAFF.

The rearrangement uses TRBV7-9 and TRBJ2-1; no clear D. The CDR3 runs 15 residues. Germline V gene lookup returns CDR1 SEHNR and CDR2 FQNEAQ (reference sequence). Trimming removed 5 bases from V and 6 bases from J, with 17 bases in between. The CDR3 DNA reads as TGTGCCAGCAGCGCCGGGTCCCAACTGGTCAATGAGCAGTTCTTC. It encodes CASSAGSQLVNEQFF.

CDR3 residues: CSARSSLALSSGANVLTF. The CDR3 coding sequence is TGCAGTGCCAGGTCGTCGCTAGCGCTAAGCTCTGGGGCCAACGTCCTGACTTTC. The chain uses TRBV20-1 and TRBJ2-6, with a tentative D call TRBD2 (6 bases). V shed 6 bases and J shed 0 bases, with 21 bases lying between them. The V gene's germline CDR1 is DFQATT and CDR2 SNEGSKA (reference sequence). CDR3 length: 18 amino acids.

This clonotype was seen a few times. This chain joins TRBV28 and TRBJ2-1; tentatively, D is TRBD1 (5 bases). Per the germline V gene, CDR1 is MDHEN and CDR2 is SYDVKM. The CDR3 loop spans 14 amino acids. V lost 5 bases to trimming and J lost 3 bases, with 11 bases between them. CDR3 sequence reads: CASSPRVFYNEQFF. CDR3 DNA: TGTGCCAGCAGTCCCAGGGTGTTCTACAATGAGCAGTTCTTC.